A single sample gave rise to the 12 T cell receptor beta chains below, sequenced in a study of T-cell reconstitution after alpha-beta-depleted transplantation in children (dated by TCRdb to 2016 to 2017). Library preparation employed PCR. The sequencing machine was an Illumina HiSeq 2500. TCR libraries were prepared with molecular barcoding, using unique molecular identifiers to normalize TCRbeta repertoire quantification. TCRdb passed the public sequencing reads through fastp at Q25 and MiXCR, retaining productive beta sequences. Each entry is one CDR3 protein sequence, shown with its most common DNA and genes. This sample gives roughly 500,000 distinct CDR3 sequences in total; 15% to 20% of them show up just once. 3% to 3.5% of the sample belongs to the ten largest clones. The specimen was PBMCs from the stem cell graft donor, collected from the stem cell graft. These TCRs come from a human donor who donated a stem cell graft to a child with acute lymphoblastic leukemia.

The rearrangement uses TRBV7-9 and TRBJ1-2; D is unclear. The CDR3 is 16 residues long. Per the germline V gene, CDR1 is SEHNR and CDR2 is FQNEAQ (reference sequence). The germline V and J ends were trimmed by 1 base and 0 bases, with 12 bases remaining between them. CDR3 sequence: CASSLVSPAANYGYTF. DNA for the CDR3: TGTGCCAGCAGCTTAGTGTCCCCGGCAGCTAACTATGGCTACACCTTC.

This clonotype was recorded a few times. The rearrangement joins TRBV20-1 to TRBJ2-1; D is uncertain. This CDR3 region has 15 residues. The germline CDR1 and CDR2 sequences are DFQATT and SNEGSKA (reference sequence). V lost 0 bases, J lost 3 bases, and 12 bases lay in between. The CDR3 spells CSARDEQQFYNEQFF. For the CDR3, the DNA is TGCAGTGCTAGAGATGAACAGCAGTTCTACAATGAGCAGTTCTTC.

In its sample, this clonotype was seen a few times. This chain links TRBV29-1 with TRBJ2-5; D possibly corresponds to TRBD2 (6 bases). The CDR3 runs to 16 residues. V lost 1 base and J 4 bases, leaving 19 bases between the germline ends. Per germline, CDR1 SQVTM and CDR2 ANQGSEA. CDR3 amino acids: CSVEGQEGVVGETQYF. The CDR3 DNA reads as TGCAGCGTTGAAGGGCAGGAGGGAGTTGTGGGAGAGACCCAGTACTTC.

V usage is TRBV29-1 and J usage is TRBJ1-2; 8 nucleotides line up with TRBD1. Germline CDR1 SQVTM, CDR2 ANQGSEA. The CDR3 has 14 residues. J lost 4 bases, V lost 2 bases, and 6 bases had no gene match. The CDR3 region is CSVEQGAMSYGYTF. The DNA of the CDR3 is TGCAGCGTTGAACAGGGGGCTATGAGCTATGGCTACACCTTC.

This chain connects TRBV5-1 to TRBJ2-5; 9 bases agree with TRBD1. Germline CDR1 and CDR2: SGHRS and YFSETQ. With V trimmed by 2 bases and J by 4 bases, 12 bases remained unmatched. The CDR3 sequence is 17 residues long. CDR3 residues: CASSFGPPQGAGETQYF. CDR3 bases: TGCGCCAGCAGCTTTGGGCCCCCACAGGGGGCTGGAGAGACCCAGTACTTC.

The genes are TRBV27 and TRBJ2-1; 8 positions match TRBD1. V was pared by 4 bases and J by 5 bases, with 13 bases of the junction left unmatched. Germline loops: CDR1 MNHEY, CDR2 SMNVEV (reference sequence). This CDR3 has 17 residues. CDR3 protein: CASSSNGYMTGDNEQFF. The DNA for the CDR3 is TGTGCCAGCAGTTCCAACGGTTACATGACAGGGGACAATGAGCAGTTCTTC.

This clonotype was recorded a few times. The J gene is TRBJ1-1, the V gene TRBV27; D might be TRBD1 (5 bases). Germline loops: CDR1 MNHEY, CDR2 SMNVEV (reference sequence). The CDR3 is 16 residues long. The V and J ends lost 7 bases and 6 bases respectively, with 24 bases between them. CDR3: CASIPLSRGSSPEAFF. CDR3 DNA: TGTGCCAGCATCCCTCTGAGTAGGGGAAGTAGCCCTGAAGCTTTCTTT.

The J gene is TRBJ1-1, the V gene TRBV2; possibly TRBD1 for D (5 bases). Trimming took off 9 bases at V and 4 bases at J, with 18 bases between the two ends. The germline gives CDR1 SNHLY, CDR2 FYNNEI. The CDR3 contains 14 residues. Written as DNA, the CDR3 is TGTGCCAGGGCAGGGATGTCGGTCGGCACTGAAGCTTTCTTT. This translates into CARAGMSVGTEAFF.

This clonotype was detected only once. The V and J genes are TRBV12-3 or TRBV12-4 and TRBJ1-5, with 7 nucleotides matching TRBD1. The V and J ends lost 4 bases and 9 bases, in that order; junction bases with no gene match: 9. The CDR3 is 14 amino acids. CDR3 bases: TGTGCCAGCAGTTCAACAGGGGACTTGGGGCCCCAGCATTTT. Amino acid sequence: CASSSTGDLGPQHF.

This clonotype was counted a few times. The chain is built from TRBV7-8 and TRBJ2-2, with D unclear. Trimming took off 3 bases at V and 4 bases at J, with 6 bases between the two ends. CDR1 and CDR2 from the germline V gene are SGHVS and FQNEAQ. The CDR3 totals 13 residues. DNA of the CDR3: TGTGCCAGCAGCTTTAGACCCACCGGGGAGCTGTTTTTT. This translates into CASSFRPTGELFF.

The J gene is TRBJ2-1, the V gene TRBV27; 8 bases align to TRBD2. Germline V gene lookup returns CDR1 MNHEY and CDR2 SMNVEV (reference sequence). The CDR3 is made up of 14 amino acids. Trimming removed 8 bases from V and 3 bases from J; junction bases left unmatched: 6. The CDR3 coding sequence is TGTGCCAGCGGAATGACTAGCGACTACAATGAGCAGTTCTTC. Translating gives CASGMTSDYNEQFF.

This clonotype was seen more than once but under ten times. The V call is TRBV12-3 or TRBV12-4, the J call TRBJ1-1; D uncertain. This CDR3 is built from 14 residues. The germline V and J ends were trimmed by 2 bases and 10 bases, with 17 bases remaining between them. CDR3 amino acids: CASSLPRGPWGAFF. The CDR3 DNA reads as TGTGCCAGCAGTTTACCCCGGGGTCCCTGGGGAGCTTTCTTT.